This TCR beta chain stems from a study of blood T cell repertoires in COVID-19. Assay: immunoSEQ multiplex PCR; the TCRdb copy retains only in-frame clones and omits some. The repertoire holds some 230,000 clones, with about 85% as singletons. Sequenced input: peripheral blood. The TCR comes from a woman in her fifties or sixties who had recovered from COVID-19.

The CDR3 is CASSLVLAGDTQYF. The CDR3 nucleotides read TGTGCCAGCAGCTTAGTCCTAGCGGGGGATACGCAGTATTTT. This chain joins TRBV7-2 and TRBJ2-3; 9 nucleotides agree with TRBD2. Trimming at V came to 1 base and at J to 6 bases, leaving 2 bases not matched to a gene. This CDR3 comprises 14 residues. Germline V gene sequence: CDR1 SGHTA, CDR2 FQGNSA.